Following are 11 T cell receptor beta chains from one sample sequenced in a study of shared clonotypes between healthy human individuals. Produced via immunoSEQ multiplex PCR; TCRdb's table is partial and in-frame only. The repertoire holds roughly 2.5 million clones, with approximately 94% as singletons. Specimen: naive CD4+ T cells sorted from blood. Specified subset: CD45RA+ positively selected. The origin of the receptors is a man aged 18 to 30 in good health.

The chain uses TRBV30 and TRBJ1-4; maybe TRBD1 (6 bases). Germline V gene data show CDR1 as GTSNPN and CDR2 as SVGIG (reference sequence). V was shortened by 3 bases and J by 5 bases, with 16 bases between the two germline ends. The CDR3 is 15 amino acids. The CDR3 region has the DNA TGTGCCTGGAGACTAAGGGGTAGGGGGAATGAAAAACTGTTTTTT. Residues: CAWRLRGRGNEKLFF. Based on the CDR3 plus reference TRBV30 and TRBJ1-4, the full variable domain is SQTIHQWPATLVQPVGSPLSLECTVEGTSNPNLYWYRQAAGRGLQLLFYSVGIGQISSEVPQNLSASRPQDRQFILSSKKLLLSDSGFYLCAWRLRGRGNEKLFFGSGTQLSVL.

The chain couples TRBV30 to TRBJ2-7; 10 positions agree with TRBD1. The V segment lost 1 base and the J segment 3 bases; nucleotides outside the gene matches: 3. Germline V gene sequence: CDR1 GTSNPN, CDR2 SVGIG (reference sequence). This CDR3 comprises 14 residues. The CDR3 sequence: CAWSAGTGDYEQYF. The CDR3, as DNA: TGTGCCTGGAGTGCCGGGACAGGGGACTACGAGCAGTACTTC.

This clone was recorded once. The chain employs TRBV6-4 and TRBJ1-1; 11 nucleotides line up with TRBD1. Per germline, CDR1 MRHNA and CDR2 SNTAGT. Unmatched junction bases numbered 14, after V lost 2 bases and J lost 3 bases. The CDR3 runs 19 residues. CDR3 sequence (DNA): TGTGCCAGCAGTGACCAGCTTCCCCGGGACAGGGGGGTTCACACTGAAGCTTTCTTT. Translated, it gives CASSDQLPRDRGVHTEAFF.

This clone turned up a few times. The chain has TRBV5-1 and TRBJ1-1, with D unresolved. The CDR3 length is 14 residues. The germline gives CDR1 SGHRS, CDR2 YFSETQ. Trimming shortened V by 0 bases and J by 5 bases, and 11 bases separated the two germline ends. CDR3 protein: CASSLVGSQTEAFF. CDR3 DNA: TGCGCCAGCAGCTTGGTAGGATCACAAACTGAAGCTTTCTTT.

This clone was found once. The CDR3 DNA is TGTGCCAGCAGCTTAGCCACAGGGGGCTCAGAGACCCAGTACTTC. Its translation is CASSLATGGSETQYF. V is TRBV7-2 and J is TRBJ2-5, with 9 positions matching TRBD1. The CDR3 length is 15 residues. The V gene's germline CDR1 is SGHTA and CDR2 FQGNSA. V lost 0 bases to trimming and J lost 4 bases; unmatched junction nucleotides: 3.

V and J are TRBV19 and TRBJ2-7, with D possibly TRBD2 on 6 matching bases. Trimming took off 7 bases at V and 2 bases at J, with 15 bases between the two ends. The germline V gene encodes CDR1 LNHDA and CDR2 SQIVND (reference sequence). The CDR3 consists of 14 residues. The CDR3 DNA is TGTGCCAGTAAACCTTGGGGGGAAACCTACGAGCAGTACTTC. It translates to CASKPWGETYEQYF.

This sequence joins TRBV7-9 and TRBJ1-6; D unresolved. This CDR3 region has 18 residues. The ends were cut back, 5 bases at V and 8 bases at J, with 25 bases in the middle. Germline lookup yields CDR1 SEHNR and CDR2 FQNEAQ (reference sequence). CDR3 nucleotides: TGTGCCAGCAGCCGAGACAAGGGTGTATCTGCTTTGTATTCACCCCTCCACTTT. Translating gives CASSRDKGVSALYSPLHF.

Regarding this clone: The same CDR3 arises from other DNA sequences in this sample as well. The chain is built from TRBV5-4 and TRBJ2-5; D unclear. Trimming removed 0 bases from V and 5 bases from J, with 8 bases in between. CDR1 SGHNT and CDR2 YYREEE come from the germline V gene (reference sequence). This CDR3 contains 13 residues. This CDR3 is CASSLAGAETQYF. The CDR3 DNA follows: TGTGCCAGCAGCTTGGCAGGTGCGGAGACCCAGTACTTC.

V usage is TRBV19 and J usage is TRBJ1-1; D is unresolved. V was shortened by 6 bases and J by 4 bases, with 15 bases between the two germline ends. CDR3 length: 14 residues. Germline V gene sequence: CDR1 LNHDA, CDR2 SQIVND (reference sequence). This chain's CDR3 is CASSWPGSTTEAFF. The CDR3 nucleotides read TGTGCCAGTAGCTGGCCCGGTTCGACCACTGAAGCTTTCTTT.

This sequence joins TRBV18 and TRBJ2-3; D could derive from TRBD1 or TRBD2 (5 bases each). Trimming removed 6 bases at V and 2 bases at J, with 15 bases between. Germline V gene data show CDR1 as KGHSH and CDR2 as LQKENI. The CDR3 loop spans 15 amino acids. The CDR3 loop reads CASSSGTGSTDTQYF. Written as DNA, the CDR3 is TGTGCCAGCTCCTCAGGGACGGGATCCACAGATACGCAGTATTTT. Drawing the rest from reference TRBV18 and TRBJ2-3, the complete variable domain is NAGVMQNPRHLVRRRGQEARLRCSPMKGHSHVYWYRQLPEEGLKFMVYLQKENIIDESGMPKERFSAEFPKEGPSILRIQQVVRGDSAAYFCASSSGTGSTDTQYFGPGTRLTVL.

The chain couples TRBV7-3 to TRBJ2-1; 11 nucleotides match TRBD2. The CDR3 length is 16 residues. The germline V gene encodes CDR1 SGHTA and CDR2 FQGTGA. The trim removed 5 bases at V and 4 bases at J, leaving 7 bases unmatched. The CDR3 DNA is TGTGCCAGCAGCCCCCGACTAGCGGGATCATACAATGAGCAGTTCTTC. The encoded protein is CASSPRLAGSYNEQFF. Filled out from reference TRBV7-3 and TRBJ2-1, the complete variable domain reads GAGVSQTPSNKVTEKGKYVELRCDPISGHTALYWYRQSLGQGPEFLIYFQGTGAADDSGLPNDRFFAVRPEGSVSTLKIQRTERGDSAVYLCASSPRLAGSYNEQFFGPGTRLTVL.